This paragraph reports one T cell receptor beta chain. Sequence at one end of the junction differs from germline and may be a read error. This entry belongs to a study of cytomegalovirus exposure and HLA in healthy donors. Both 60 Vbeta primers and 13 Jbeta primers went into the PCR. Only in-frame clones appear in the TCRdb table, and some are missing; sequencing was by immunoSEQ multiplex PCR. The data hold under 200,000 clones, with around 78% observed a single time. This CDR3 comprises 17 residues. The germline CDR1 and CDR2 sequences are SSHAT and FNYEAQ (reference sequence). The sequence came from a woman aged 25-40 years in good health and CMV-seropositive. V and J are TRBV7-7 and TRBJ2-7; 8 bases map to TRBD1. The specimen was PBMCs. CDR3 in amino acids: CASSPGTGPGGWYEQYF. CDR3 DNA sequence: TGTGCTAGCAGCCCCGGGACAGGCCCCGGGGGTTGGTACGAGCAGTACTTC.